This T cell receptor beta chain is drawn from a study of T cells in Graves' hyperthyroidism and ophthalmopathy. Notes on the study in general: Blood also showed most of the thyroid clonotypes that were expanded above 0.001.

What was amplified from RNA transcripts were TCR beta CDR3 regions. The TCR CDR3 first-round RT-PCR relied on the HTBI primer set. MiXCR, run by TCRdb on the multiplex PCR reads, gives a single entry per CDR3 protein. The data hold roughly 500,000 distinct CDR3 sequences, with approximately 23% observed a single time. This clonotype showed up just a few times. Its target is not known. On the basis of clinical symptoms, serum thyroxine and TRAb, thyroid ultrasound and orbital computed tomography, diagnoses were made. V was cut by 10 bases and J by 7 bases, with 19 bases left in between. The germline V gene encodes CDR1 MDHEN and CDR2 SYDVKM. The CDR3 spans 13 residues.

The receptor's source is a woman between 65 and 79 years old with Graves' ophthalmopathy. This chain joins TRBV28 and TRBJ1-1; weak D call: TRBD1 (6 bases). Sequencing used blood. The CDR3 protein is CATTWGGRGEAFF. In DNA form, the CDR3 reads TGTGCCACCACGTGGGGGGGGCGCGGTGAAGCTTTCTTT. Full variable domain (rest looked up from reference TRBV28 and TRBJ1-1): DVKVTQSSRYLVKRTGEKVFLECVQDMDHENMFWYRQDPGLGLRLIYFSYDVKMKEKGDIPEGYSVSREKKERFSLILESASTNQTSMYLCATTWGGRGEAFFGQGTRLTVV.